This is a list of T cell receptor beta chains from one sample in a study of blood T cell repertoires in COVID-19. The repertoire was sequenced with immunoSEQ multiplex PCR; TCRdb's copy has only in-frame clones and lacks some. Of approximately 250,000 clones listed, about 88% are singletons. The specimen sequenced was peripheral blood. The receptors originated from a woman between 65 and 79 years old with COVID-19, enrolled during active disease. Each CDR3 is given without its conserved first and last residue.

>TRBJ2-3|13|TRBV7-6
ASSLSLAGSDTQY
>TRBJ2-3|14|TRBV3-1/TRBV3-2
ASSQEFVEGTDTQY
>TRBJ2-5|13|TRBV5-8
AGGPRRTLGETQY
>TRBJ1-1|10|TRBV7-9
ASSKGQVEAF
>TRBJ2-2|15|TRBV18
ASSPGRMRAPTGELF
>TRBJ1-3|12|TRBV6-5
ASSSWLSGNTIY
>TRBJ1-6|14|TRBV4-2
ASSQDINTYNSPLH
>TRBJ2-3|12|TRBV11-3
ASSSGGLRDTQY
>TRBJ2-1|14|TRBV5-1
ASSLPGLAGGNEQF
>TRBJ1-6|15|TRBV4-1
ASSQDRLYGGNSPLH
>TRBJ2-3|16|TRBV19
ASRAGFLGALGTNTQY
>TRBJ1-4|12|TRBV2
ASSPLGANEKLF
>TRBJ2-7|10|TRBV12-3/TRBV12-4
ASSLASVEQY
>TRBJ1-2|10|TRBV29-1
SVDRAYYGYT
>TRBJ2-7|14|TRBV11-2
ASSLAGVAGEGEQY
>TRBJ1-2|11|TRBV7-9
ASSATGGNGYT
>TRBJ1-4|11|TRBV30
AWARQASEKLF
>TRBJ1-1|10|TRBV27
ASRGTGLSAF
>TRBJ2-6|13|TRBV5-8
ASSSTNSGANVLT
>TRBJ1-6|14|TRBV4-1
ASSQDDGMGYSPLH
>TRBJ2-2|9|TRBV7-6
ASSLEGELF
>TRBJ2-5|11|TRBV4-1
ASSQLTPETQY
>TRBJ2-7|12|TRBV3-1/TRBV3-2
ASSRSGGDHEQY
>TRBJ2-7|11|TRBV7-9
ASKAGPAYEQY
>TRBJ2-7|10|TRBV29-1
SVPGQGSEQY
>TRBJ1-3|13|TRBV28
ASSLNPRAGNTIY
>TRBJ2-2|15|TRBV27
ASSLRDRGFITGELF
>TRBJ1-1|11|TRBV10-1
ASSEGQGTEAF
>TRBJ2-1|14|TRBV7-8
ASSPRASGPYNEQF
>TRBJ1-1|15|TRBV27
ASSPISPTGMNTEAF